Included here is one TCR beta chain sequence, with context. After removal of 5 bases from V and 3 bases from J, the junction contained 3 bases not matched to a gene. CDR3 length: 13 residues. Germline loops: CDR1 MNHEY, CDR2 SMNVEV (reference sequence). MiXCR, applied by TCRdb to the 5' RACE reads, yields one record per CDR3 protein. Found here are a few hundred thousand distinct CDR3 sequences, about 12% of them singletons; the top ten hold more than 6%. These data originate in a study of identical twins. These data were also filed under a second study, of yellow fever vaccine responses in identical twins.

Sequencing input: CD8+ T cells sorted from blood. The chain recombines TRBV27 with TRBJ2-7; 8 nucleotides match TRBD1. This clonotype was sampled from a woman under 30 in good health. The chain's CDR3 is CASSAGTGYEQYV. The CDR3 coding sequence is TGTGCCAGCAGTGCCGGGACAGGCTACGAGCAGTACGTC.